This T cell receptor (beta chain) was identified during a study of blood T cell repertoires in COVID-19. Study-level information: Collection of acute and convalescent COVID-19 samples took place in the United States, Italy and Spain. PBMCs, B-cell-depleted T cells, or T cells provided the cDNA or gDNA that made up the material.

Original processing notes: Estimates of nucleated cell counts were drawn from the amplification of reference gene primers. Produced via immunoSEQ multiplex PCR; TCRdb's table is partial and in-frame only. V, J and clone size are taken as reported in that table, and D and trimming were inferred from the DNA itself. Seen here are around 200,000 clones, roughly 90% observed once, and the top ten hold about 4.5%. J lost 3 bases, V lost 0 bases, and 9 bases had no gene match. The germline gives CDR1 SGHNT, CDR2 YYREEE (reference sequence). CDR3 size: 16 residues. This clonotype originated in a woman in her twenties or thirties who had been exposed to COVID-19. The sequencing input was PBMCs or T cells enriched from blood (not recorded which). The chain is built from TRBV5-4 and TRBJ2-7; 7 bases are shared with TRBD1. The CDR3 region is CASSLGMGTALYEQYF. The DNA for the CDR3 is TGTGCCAGCAGCTTGGGGATGGGGACAGCCCTCTACGAGCAGTACTTC.